This T cell receptor (beta chain) was obtained from a study of T cell responses to AZD1222 COVID-19 vaccine. This clone was observed a single time. Assay used: immunoSEQ multiplex PCR; TCRdb lists only in-frame clones, some missing. The repertoire consists of some 80,000 clones, with roughly 82% occurring once and the leading ten covering 8.7%. Per the germline V gene, CDR1 is LGHDT and CDR2 is YNNKEL (reference sequence). J lost 7 bases, V lost 0 bases, and 19 bases had no gene match. CDR3 length equals 19 residues. The material was peripheral blood, obtained on day 0 of AZD1222 vaccination. The rearrangement links TRBV3-1 (or the pseudogene TRBV3-2) to TRBJ2-7; TRBD2 agrees at 9 bases. This clonotype originated in an adult in good health. CDR3 coding DNA: TGTGCCAGCAGCCAAGACCCCCCCGGGTGGGGCGGGGGGGCTCGGGAGCAGTACTTC. It encodes CASSQDPPGWGGGAREQYF.